Listed below are T cell receptor beta chains from one sample, sequenced in a study of CXCR3-negative and CXCR3-positive naive CD8 T cells. From its re-call of the 5' RACE reads, TCRdb lists each CDR3 protein once, without DNA. The repertoire table contains 60,000 or so distinct CDR3 sequences. Sequencing input: memory CD8+ T cells from blood. These receptors were obtained from a human donor in good health. Some clones in this sample may be carry-over from other donors' samples. CDR3s include the opening cysteine and the closing phenylalanine or tryptophan.

cdr3_aa: CSVEWGHNYGYTF
v_call: TRBV29-1
j_call: TRBJ1-2

cdr3_aa: CSVRLAGLYEQYF
v_call: TRBV29-1
j_call: TRBJ2-7

cdr3_aa: CASSDTSGGNTGELFF
v_call: TRBV14
j_call: TRBJ2-2

cdr3_aa: CSVILAGFGETQYF
v_call: TRBV29-1
j_call: TRBJ2-5

cdr3_aa: CASSLSGQGTYEQYF
v_call: TRBV28
j_call: TRBJ2-7

cdr3_aa: CATSRPRGADEQYF
v_call: TRBV15
j_call: TRBJ2-7

cdr3_aa: CASSLSQSFSYGYTF
v_call: TRBV13
j_call: TRBJ1-2

cdr3_aa: CASSLLAGGPHEQYF
v_call: TRBV7-2
j_call: TRBJ2-7

cdr3_aa: CSAMLEGTYEQYF
v_call: TRBV20-1
j_call: TRBJ2-7

cdr3_aa: CASSRGTGGTTGELFF
v_call: TRBV5-6
j_call: TRBJ2-2

cdr3_aa: CASSPMAGVSYNEQFF
v_call: TRBV27
j_call: TRBJ2-1

cdr3_aa: CASSLWKGTLYNEQFF
v_call: TRBV3-1
j_call: TRBJ2-1

cdr3_aa: CASSQGLTSYEQYF
v_call: TRBV4-3
j_call: TRBJ2-7

cdr3_aa: CASSYSLAGELFF
v_call: TRBV6-6
j_call: TRBJ2-2